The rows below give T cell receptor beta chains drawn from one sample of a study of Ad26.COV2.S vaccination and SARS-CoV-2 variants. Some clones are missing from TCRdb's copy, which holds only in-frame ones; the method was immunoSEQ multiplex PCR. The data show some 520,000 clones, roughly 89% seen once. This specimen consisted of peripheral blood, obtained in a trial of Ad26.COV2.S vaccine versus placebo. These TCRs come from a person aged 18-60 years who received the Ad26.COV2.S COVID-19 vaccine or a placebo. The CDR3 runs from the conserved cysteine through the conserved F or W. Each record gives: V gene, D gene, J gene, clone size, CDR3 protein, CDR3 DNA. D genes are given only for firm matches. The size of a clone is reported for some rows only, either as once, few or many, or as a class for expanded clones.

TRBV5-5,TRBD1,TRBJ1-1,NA,CASSLARGANTEAFF,TGTGCCAGCAGCTTGGCCAGGGGGGCGAACACTGAAGCTTTCTTT
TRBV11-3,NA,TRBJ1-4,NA,CASSSGGAGSEKLFF,TGTGCCAGCAGCTCGGGGGGCGCTGGCAGTGAAAAACTGTTTTTT
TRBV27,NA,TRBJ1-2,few,CASSLNLLAGYGYTF,TGTGCCAGCAGTTTAAACCTCCTCGCAGGGTATGGCTACACCTTC
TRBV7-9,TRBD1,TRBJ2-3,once,CASSRWTGNTDTQYF,TGTGCCAGCAGCCGGTGGACAGGAAACACAGATACGCAGTATTTT
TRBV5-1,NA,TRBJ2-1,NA,CASSLGLVIDEQFF,TGCGCCAGCAGCTTGGGGCTAGTAATCGATGAGCAGTTCTTC
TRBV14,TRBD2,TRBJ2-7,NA,CASSQFPGLAGYQTYEQYF,TGTGCCAGCAGCCAATTCCCGGGACTAGCGGGATACCAAACATACGAGCAGTACTTC
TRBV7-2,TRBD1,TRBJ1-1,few,CASSPDRRSEAFF,TGTGCCAGCAGTCCGGACAGGCGCTCTGAAGCTTTCTTT
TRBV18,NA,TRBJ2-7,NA,CASSSPYEQYF,TGTGCCAGCTCATCCCCCTACGAGCAGTACTTC
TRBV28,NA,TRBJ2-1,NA,CASILGGGGSYNEQFF,TGTGCCAGCATTTTAGGGGGAGGGGGCTCCTACAATGAGCAGTTCTTC
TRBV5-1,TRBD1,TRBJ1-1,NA,CASSYGQGPAFNTEAFF,TGCGCCAGCAGCTACGGACAGGGACCGGCGTTTAACACTGAAGCTTTCTTT
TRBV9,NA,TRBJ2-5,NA,CASSVTGVQETQYF,TGTGCCAGCAGCGTGACGGGGGTACAAGAGACCCAGTACTTC
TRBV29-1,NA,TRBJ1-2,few,CSVEEGVGAYGYTF,TGCAGCGTGGAAGAGGGGGTTGGGGCCTATGGCTACACCTTC
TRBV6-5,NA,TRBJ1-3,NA,CASTPSGNTIYF,TGTGCCAGCACCCCCTCTGGAAACACCATATATTTT
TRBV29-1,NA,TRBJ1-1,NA,CSVETTGTMNTEAFF,TGCAGCGTTGAAACAACCGGGACAATGAACACTGAAGCTTTCTTT
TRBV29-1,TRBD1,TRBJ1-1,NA,CSVETGRGNTEAFF,TGCAGCGTTGAGACAGGGAGGGGGAACACTGAAGCTTTCTTT
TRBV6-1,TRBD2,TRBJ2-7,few,CASSETTSGRGHEQYF,TGTGCCAGCAGTGAGACGACTAGCGGGAGAGGCCACGAGCAGTACTTC
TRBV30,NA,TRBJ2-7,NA,CAWADSSYEQYF,TGTGCCTGGGCGGACAGTTCCTACGAGCAGTACTTC
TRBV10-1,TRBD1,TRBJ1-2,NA,CASSETGDHYGYTF,TGCGCCAGCAGTGAAACAGGGGACCACTATGGCTACACCTTC
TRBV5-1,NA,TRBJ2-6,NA,CASRGASGANVLTF,TGCGCCAGCAGGGGGGCATCCGGGGCCAACGTCCTGACTTTC
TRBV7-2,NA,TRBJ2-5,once,CASSLRQGQETQYF,TGTGCCAGCAGCTTGCGGCAGGGACAAGAGACCCAGTACTTC
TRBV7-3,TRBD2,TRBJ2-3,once,CASSLIAGATDTQYF,TGTGCCAGCAGCTTAATAGCGGGAGCCACAGATACGCAGTATTTT
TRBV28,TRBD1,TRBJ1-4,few,CASSGDSSEKLFF,TGTGCCAGCAGCGGGGACAGCAGCGAAAAACTGTTTTTT
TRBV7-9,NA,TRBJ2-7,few,CASSYVGYEQYF,TGTGCCAGCAGCTACGTCGGTTACGAGCAGTACTTC
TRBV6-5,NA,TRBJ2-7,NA,CASSLASSSYEQYF,TGTGCCAGCAGTCTGGCCTCATCCTCCTACGAGCAGTACTTC
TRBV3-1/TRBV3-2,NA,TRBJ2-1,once,CASSGESSYNEQFF,TGTGCCAGCAGTGGAGAGAGCTCCTACAATGAGCAGTTCTTC
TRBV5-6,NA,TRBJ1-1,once,CASSLKSWVLVNTEAFF,TGTGCCAGCAGCTTGAAGTCCTGGGTGTTAGTGAACACTGAAGCTTTCTTT
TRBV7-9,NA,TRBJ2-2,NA,CASSLEGNTGELFF,TGTGCCAGCAGCTTAGAGGGGAACACCGGGGAGCTGTTTTTT
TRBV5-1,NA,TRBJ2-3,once,CASSLDSPVADTQYF,TGCGCCAGCAGCTTGGACTCTCCAGTCGCAGATACGCAGTATTTT
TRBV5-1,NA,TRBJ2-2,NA,CASSLMVNTGELFF,TGCGCCAGCAGCTTGATGGTGAACACCGGGGAGCTGTTTTTT
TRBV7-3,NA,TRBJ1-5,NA,CASRPTGPISTQHF,TGTGCCAGCAGGCCAACAGGGCCGATCAGCACCCAGCATTTT
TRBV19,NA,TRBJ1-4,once,CASSNGIRSGRGEKLFF,TGTGCCAGTAGTAACGGTATAAGGAGCGGCCGGGGGGAAAAACTGTTTTTT
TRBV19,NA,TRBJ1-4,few,CASRFLDSVNEKLFF,TGTGCCAGTAGATTCCTGGACAGCGTAAATGAAAAACTGTTTTTT
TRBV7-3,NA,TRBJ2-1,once,CASSPDMSSYNEQFF,TGTGCCAGCAGCCCCGATATGAGCTCCTACAATGAGCAGTTCTTC
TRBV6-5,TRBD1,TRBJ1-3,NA,CASKYRGSGNTIYF,TGTGCCAGCAAGTACAGGGGGTCCGGAAACACCATATATTTT
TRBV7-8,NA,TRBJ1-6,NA,CASSLRGVRPPLHF,TGTGCCAGCAGCTTACGGGGGGTTAGGCCACCCCTCCACTTT
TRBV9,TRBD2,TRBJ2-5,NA,CASSVGPGGPGGETQYF,TGTGCCAGCAGCGTAGGGCCGGGAGGGCCCGGGGGGGAGACCCAGTACTTC
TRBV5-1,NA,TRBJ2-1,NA,CASSLVGSSSYNEQFF,TGCGCCAGCAGCTTGGTAGGGTCCAGCTCCTACAATGAGCAGTTCTTC
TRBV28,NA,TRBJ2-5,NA,CASTTSKETQYF,TGTGCCAGCACAACAAGTAAAGAGACCCAGTACTTC
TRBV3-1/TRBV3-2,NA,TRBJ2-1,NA,CASSSGTVNNEQFF,TGTGCCAGCAGCTCTGGAACCGTGAACAATGAGCAGTTCTTC
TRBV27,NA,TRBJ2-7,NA,CASSFVPTGSGEQYF,TGTGCCAGCAGTTTTGTCCCCACAGGGTCAGGCGAGCAGTACTTC
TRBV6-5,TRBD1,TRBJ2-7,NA,CASSLPPGTVEQYF,TGTGCCAGCAGTTTACCCCCCGGGACAGTTGAGCAGTACTTC
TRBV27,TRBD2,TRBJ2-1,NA,CASSLLGGVYNEQFF,TGTGCCAGCAGTTTACTGGGGGGGGTATACAATGAGCAGTTCTTC
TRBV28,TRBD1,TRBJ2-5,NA,CASTFTGVGTQYF,TGTGCCAGCACCTTTACAGGGGTAGGGACCCAGTACTTC
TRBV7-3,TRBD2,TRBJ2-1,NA,CASSPAGTTDNEQFF,TGTGCCAGCAGCCCGGCCGGGACTACCGACAATGAGCAGTTCTTC
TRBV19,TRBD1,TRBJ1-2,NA,CASSPGQGVYGYTF,TGTGCCAGTTCCCCGGGACAGGGGGTCTATGGCTACACCTTC
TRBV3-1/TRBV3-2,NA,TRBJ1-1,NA,CASSQDKGRLNTEAFF,TGTGCCAGCAGCCAAGATAAGGGCCGACTGAACACTGAAGCTTTCTTT
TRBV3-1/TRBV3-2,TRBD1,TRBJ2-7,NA,CASSQRTGGYEQYF,TGTGCCAGCAGCCAGAGGACAGGGGGCTACGAGCAGTACTTC
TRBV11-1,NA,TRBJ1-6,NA,CASSLRDPVSPLHF,TGTGCCAGCAGCCTCCGGGATCCTGTGTCACCCCTCCACTTT
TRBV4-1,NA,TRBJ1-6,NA,CASSHPTARNSPLHF,TGCGCCAGCAGCCACCCGACAGCCAGAAATTCACCCCTCCACTTT